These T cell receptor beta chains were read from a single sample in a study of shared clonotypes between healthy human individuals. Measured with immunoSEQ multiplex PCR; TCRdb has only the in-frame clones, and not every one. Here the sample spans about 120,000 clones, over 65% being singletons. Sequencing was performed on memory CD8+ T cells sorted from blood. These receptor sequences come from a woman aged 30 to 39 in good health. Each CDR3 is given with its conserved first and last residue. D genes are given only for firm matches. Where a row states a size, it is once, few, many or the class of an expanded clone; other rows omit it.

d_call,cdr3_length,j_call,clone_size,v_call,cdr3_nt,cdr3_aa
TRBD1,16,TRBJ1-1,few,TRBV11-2,TGTGCCAGCAGCTTAGGACGGACAGGGATGAACACTGAAGCTTTCTTT,CASSLGRTGMNTEAFF
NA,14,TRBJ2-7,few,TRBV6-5,TGTGCCAGCAGTTCGTCGCAGGCCTCCTACGAGCAGTACTTC,CASSSSQASYEQYF
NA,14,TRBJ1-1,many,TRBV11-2,TGTGCCAGCAGCTTAGACCCGGCACACACTGAAGCTTTCTTT,CASSLDPAHTEAFF
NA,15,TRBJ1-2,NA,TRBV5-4,TGTGCCAGCAGCCAGCCAGGAGCAGGGCAATATGGCTACACCTTC,CASSQPGAGQYGYTF
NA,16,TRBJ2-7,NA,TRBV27,TGTGCCAGCAGCTCCATGCTATCCGGGAACCTCTACGAGCAGTACTTC,CASSSMLSGNLYEQYF
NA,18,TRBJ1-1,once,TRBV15,TGTGCCACCAGCAGAGATCCTATGGCAGGGGAGGGGAACACTGAAGCTTTCTTT,CATSRDPMAGEGNTEAFF
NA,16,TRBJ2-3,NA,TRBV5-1,TGCGCCAGCAGCTTGGTACCGGGAGTCGGGTCAGATACGCAGTATTTT,CASSLVPGVGSDTQYF
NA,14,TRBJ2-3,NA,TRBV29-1,TGCAGCGTTGAAGATCTTGCTCTCACAGATACGCAGTATTTT,CSVEDLALTDTQYF
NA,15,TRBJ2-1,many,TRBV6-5,TGTGCCAGCAGTTACACCGGGACCGCGCACAATGAGCAGTTCTTC,CASSYTGTAHNEQFF
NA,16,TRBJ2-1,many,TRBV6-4,TGTGCCAGCAGTGACTCAGCGGTTAGCTCCTACAATGAGCAGTTCTTC,CASSDSAVSSYNEQFF